This is a list of T cell receptor beta chains from one sample in a study of T cell repertoires in cytomegalovirus infection. TCRdb recomputed calls from the reads with MiXCR, one row per CDR3 protein. The sample holds about 740,000 distinct CDR3 sequences; roughly a third are singletons and the top ten take around 3%. The sample taken for sequencing was PBMCs. Source of these receptors: a human donor in good health (CMV status not recorded). Some clones in this sample may be carry-over from other donors' samples. Both conserved end residues are part of each CDR3. The D gene is left open where the match is weak. Where a row states a size, it is once, few, many or the class of an expanded clone; other rows omit it.

cdr3_nt cdr3_aa d_call clone_size j_call v_call
TGTGCCAGCAGCTTAGTAGGGGAGTACCAGCACCAGCATTTT CASSLVGEYQHQHF . . TRBJ1-5 TRBV7-2
TGTGCCAGTAGTATAGACGAGGGGACAGCGGGGCCCCAGCATTTT CASSIDEGTAGPQHF TRBD1 . TRBJ1-5 TRBV19
TGTGCCAGTAGTATAGATCGAAGCTCAGCCCAGCATTTT CASSIDRSSAQHF . few TRBJ1-5 TRBV19
TGTGCCAGCCGTCGACAGGGGGCCTATACAGATACGCAGTATTTT CASRRQGAYTDTQYF TRBD1 . TRBJ2-3 TRBV27
TGTGCCAGCAGCGCACAGGGTATGGGATCACCCCTCCACTTT CASSAQGMGSPLHF . few TRBJ1-6 TRBV7-6
TGTGCCAACACCTCAGAGCCCCGTCAGGGCGATTCCTACGAGCAGTACTTC CANTSEPRQGDSYEQYF . . TRBJ2-7 TRBV28
TGTGCCAGCAGACTGAGTAACACTGAAGCTTTCTTT CASRLSNTEAFF . . TRBJ1-1 TRBV12-3/TRBV12-4
TGTGCCAGCAGTTACGGACAGGAACGCCAAGAGACCCAGTACTTC CASSYGQERQETQYF TRBD1 few TRBJ2-5 TRBV6-5
TGCAGCGTGACGGCGGGGGACACCCTCAACTTC CSVTAGDTLNF . few TRBJ2-4 TRBV29-1
TGCGCCAGCAGCCAAGCGAGGGATGAGCAGTTCTTC CASSQARDEQFF . few TRBJ2-1 TRBV4-1
TGTGCCACCAACCCGGGGACAGGTTACACAGATACGCAGTATTTT CATNPGTGYTDTQYF TRBD1 few TRBJ2-3 TRBV24-1
TGCAGTGCTAGCAGAGTCCCCTACGAGCAGTACTTC CSASRVPYEQYF . . TRBJ2-7 TRBV20-1
TGTGCCAGCAGCTCTCACCGGGGGAGGAGCTCCTACGAGCAGTACTTC CASSSHRGRSSYEQYF . many TRBJ2-7 TRBV7-2
TGTGCCAGCAGTTTATCCAGGGGACCTCAAGAGACCCAGTACTTC CASSLSRGPQETQYF . . TRBJ2-5 TRBV6-5
TGCAGTGCCCTTCCCCTGGCCTCCCCCTCTGGGGCCAACGTCCTGACTTTC CSALPLASPSGANVLTF . few TRBJ2-6 TRBV20-1
TGTGCCAGCGGTACAGGCAGATCCTACGAGCAGTACTTC CASGTGRSYEQYF . few TRBJ2-7 TRBV28
TGTGCCAGCAGTAGGGAGACAGGGGCCTATTCTGAAGCTTTCTTT CASSRETGAYSEAFF TRBD1 . TRBJ1-1 TRBV2
TGTGCCAGCAGTCATCCCGGGACATCGGGACAGCCCCAGCATTTT CASSHPGTSGQPQHF . . TRBJ1-5 TRBV28
TGTGCCAGCAGTTCTCGACAGGGGGGAGGCAATCAGCCCCAGCATTTT CASSSRQGGGNQPQHF TRBD1 few TRBJ1-5 TRBV12-3/TRBV12-4
TGTGCCAGCAGCCTTCTAGGGGGCGAGCAGTACTTC CASSLLGGEQYF . many TRBJ2-7 TRBV7-6
TGTGCCAGCATCGCACAGGGGGCCGGGGAGCTGTTTTTT CASIAQGAGELFF TRBD1 . TRBJ2-2 TRBV7-2
TGTGCCAGCAGTTTACGCGTAGATCAGCCCCAGCATTTT CASSLRVDQPQHF . many TRBJ1-5 TRBV12-3/TRBV12-4
TGTGCCAGCAGTTACTCGCCTCTAGGAGACGTTGAAAACATTCAGTACTTC CASSYSPLGDVENIQYF . few TRBJ2-4 TRBV6-6
TGCGCCAGCAGCCAAGACCCGGAGAACACTGAAGCTTTCTTT CASSQDPENTEAFF . . TRBJ1-1 TRBV4-1
TGTGCCAGCAGCTCAGGACAGGGCCAGTACTTC CASSSGQGQYF TRBD1 few TRBJ2-7 TRBV11-1
TGTGCCAGCAGTTTAGAAACTAGCGGGAGGGCCTACAATGAGCAGTTCTTC CASSLETSGRAYNEQFF TRBD2 . TRBJ2-1 TRBV12-3/TRBV12-4
TGTGCCAGCAGTTTAGAGGGGACAGGAGGAAAACTGTTTTTT CASSLEGTGGKLFF TRBD1 . TRBJ1-4 TRBV28
TGTGCCACCCAAAGCGGACAGCAGAACACTGAAGCTTTCTTT CATQSGQQNTEAFF . . TRBJ1-1 TRBV19
TGCAGTGCTAGAGTTAGCGCGGTTTTCGATGAGCAGTTCTTC CSARVSAVFDEQFF . . TRBJ2-1 TRBV20-1
TGTGCCAGCAGTTTGCGGGACATGGACGAGCAGTACTTC CASSLRDMDEQYF . . TRBJ2-7 TRBV12-3/TRBV12-4
TGTGCCAGCAGAGAGAGGGGACACGCTACCTACGAGCAGTACTTC CASRERGHATYEQYF . . TRBJ2-7 TRBV2
TGTGCCAGCAGCCGAGACAGGGACCTGACCGGGGAGCTGTTTTTT CASSRDRDLTGELFF TRBD1 many TRBJ2-2 TRBV7-2
TGTGCCAGCAGCTCACCCCAGGGGACAAGCTCCTACAATGAGCAGTTCTTC CASSSPQGTSSYNEQFF . . TRBJ2-1 TRBV7-6
TGTGCCTGGAGTGTGACCCAAACTCGGCAGTTCTTC CAWSVTQTRQFF . . TRBJ2-1 TRBV30
TGTGCCAGCGGCCCTCTGGACAGTGTAAATGGCTACACCTTC CASGPLDSVNGYTF . few TRBJ1-2 TRBV7-2
TGTGCCAGCAGCCCCCAGGGTAATCCCTACGAGCAGTACTTC CASSPQGNPYEQYF . . TRBJ2-7 TRBV7-9
TGTGCCAGCAGGTTACAGGGGCTCGCTCCTCTCTCTGGGGCCAACGTCCTGACTTTC CASRLQGLAPLSGANVLTF TRBD1 . TRBJ2-6 TRBV6-5
TGTGCCAGCAGCGTTGGACAGGGGGCGGTCACCGGGGAGCTGTTTTTT CASSVGQGAVTGELFF TRBD1 few TRBJ2-2 TRBV14
TGTGCCAGCAGCTTAGTATCAGCGGCCTATGGCTACACCTTC CASSLVSAAYGYTF . . TRBJ1-2 TRBV7-2
TGTGCCACCAGAGAAGCGGGGTCGAACACCGGGGAGCTGTTTTTT CATREAGSNTGELFF TRBD2 . TRBJ2-2 TRBV15
TGTGCCAGCAGTGAAATTACTAGCGGTTCCTACGAGCAGTACTTC CASSEITSGSYEQYF TRBD2 . TRBJ2-7 TRBV6-1
TGTGCCACCAGCAGAGGGGCCCCCGGGACAGGGGGCCGGGGCTACACCTTC CATSRGAPGTGGRGYTF TRBD1 few TRBJ1-2 TRBV15
TGTGCCAGCAGCTTGGCGGCGGGCAACAATGAGCAGTTCTTC CASSLAAGNNEQFF . . TRBJ2-1 TRBV7-9
TGTGCCAGCTCACCCACCAGGGCCCTGAACACTGAAGCTTTCTTT CASSPTRALNTEAFF . . TRBJ1-1 TRBV18
TGTGCCAGCAGCCGTGCGGGGGGCTATGGCTACACCTTC CASSRAGGYGYTF . many TRBJ1-2 TRBV7-9
TGTGCCAGCAGTTTACCAAACAGGGAGAAAGAAGCTTTCTTT CASSLPNREKEAFF . few TRBJ1-1 TRBV28
TGTGCCAGCAGTGAAGCATTCGGCAATCAGCCCCAGCATTTT CASSEAFGNQPQHF . once TRBJ1-5 TRBV2
TGTGCCACTGCACTAGCGGGGAGCTCCTACAATGAGCAGTTCTTC CATALAGSSYNEQFF TRBD2 . TRBJ2-1 TRBV27
TGTGCCACCAGTGATCCCCGGGCCTACGAGCAGTACTTC CATSDPRAYEQYF . . TRBJ2-7 TRBV24-1
TGTGCCACCAGAGACCGAGCGACAACTAATGAAAAACTGTTTTTT CATRDRATTNEKLFF . . TRBJ1-4 TRBV19
TGTGCCAGCAGCTACGGACAGGGTAGTCAGCCCCAGCATTTT CASSYGQGSQPQHF TRBD1 . TRBJ1-5 TRBV11-2
TGTGCCAGCAGGGGGTTTTCGTACAATGAGCAGTTCTTC CASRGFSYNEQFF . many TRBJ2-1 TRBV12-3/TRBV12-4
TGTGCCAGCAGGACAGGGGGTTTCACTGAAGCTTTCTTT CASRTGGFTEAFF TRBD1 few TRBJ1-1 TRBV28
TGTGCCAGTAGTACGGGACTAGAGGGGGAGTACAATGAGCAGTTCTTC CASSTGLEGEYNEQFF TRBD2 . TRBJ2-1 TRBV19
TGTGCCAGCCGGCAAGTTGGAGGGGAGACCCAGTACTTC CASRQVGGETQYF . few TRBJ2-5 TRBV6-5